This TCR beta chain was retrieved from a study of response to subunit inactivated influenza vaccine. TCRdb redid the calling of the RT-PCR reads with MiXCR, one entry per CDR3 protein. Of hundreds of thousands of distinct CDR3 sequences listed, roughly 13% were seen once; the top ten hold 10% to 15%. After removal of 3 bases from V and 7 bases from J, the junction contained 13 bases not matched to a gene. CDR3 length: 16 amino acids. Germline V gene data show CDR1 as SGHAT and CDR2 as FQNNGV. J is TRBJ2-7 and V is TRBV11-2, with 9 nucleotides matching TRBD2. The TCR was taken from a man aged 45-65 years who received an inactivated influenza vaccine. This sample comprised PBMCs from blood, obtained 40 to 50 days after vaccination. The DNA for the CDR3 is TGTGCCAGCAGCTTCCTTCTAGCGGCGGGAGGGGGAGAGCAGTACTTC. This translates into CASSFLLAAGGGEQYF.